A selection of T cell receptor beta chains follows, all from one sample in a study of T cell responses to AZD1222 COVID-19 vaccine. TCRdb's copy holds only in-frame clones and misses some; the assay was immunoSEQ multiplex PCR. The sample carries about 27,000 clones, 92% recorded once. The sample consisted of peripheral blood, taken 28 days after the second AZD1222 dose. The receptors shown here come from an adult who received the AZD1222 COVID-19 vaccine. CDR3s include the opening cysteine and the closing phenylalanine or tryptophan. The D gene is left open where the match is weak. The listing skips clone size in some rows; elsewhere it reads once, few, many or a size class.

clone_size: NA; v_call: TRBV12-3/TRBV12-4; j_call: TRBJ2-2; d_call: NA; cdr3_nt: TGTGCCAGCAGCCAAACAGCCGGGGAGCTGTTTTTT; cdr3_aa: CASSQTAGELFF
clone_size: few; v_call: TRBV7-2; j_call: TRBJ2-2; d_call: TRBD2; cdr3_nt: TGTGCCAGCAGACCACTAGCGGGAGTCGCCGGGGAGCTGTTTTTT; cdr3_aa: CASRPLAGVAGELFF
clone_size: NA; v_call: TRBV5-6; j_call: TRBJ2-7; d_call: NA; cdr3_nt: TGTGCCAGCAACAAGGGCGGAGCTGACTACGAGCAGTACTTC; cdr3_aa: CASNKGGADYEQYF
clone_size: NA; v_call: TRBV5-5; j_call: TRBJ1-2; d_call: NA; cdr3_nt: TGTGCCAGCAGCTTGGGAAGGGGCAGTACAGGAGGCTACACCTTC; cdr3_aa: CASSLGRGSTGGYTF
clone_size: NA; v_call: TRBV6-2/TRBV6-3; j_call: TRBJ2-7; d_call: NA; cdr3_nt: TGTGCCAGCAGACCTAGGTCCCAATCCTACGAGCAGTACTTC; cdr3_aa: CASRPRSQSYEQYF
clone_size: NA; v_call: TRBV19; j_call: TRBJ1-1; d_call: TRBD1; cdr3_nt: TGTGCCAGTAGTATACCTCCCCGCGCGACAGGGGATAGAACTGAAGCTTTCTTT; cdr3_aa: CASSIPPRATGDRTEAFF
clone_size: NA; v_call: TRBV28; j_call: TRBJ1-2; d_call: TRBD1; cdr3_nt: TGTGCCAGCAGCCTGGGACAGGGTAGTGGCTACACCTTC; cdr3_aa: CASSLGQGSGYTF
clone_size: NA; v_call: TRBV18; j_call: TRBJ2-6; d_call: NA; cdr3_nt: TGTGCCAGCTCACGATCCGCAGGGCCCTCTGGGGCCAACGTCCTGACTTTC; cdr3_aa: CASSRSAGPSGANVLTF
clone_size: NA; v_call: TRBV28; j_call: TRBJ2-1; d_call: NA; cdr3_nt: TGTGCCAGCAGTTCCGGGAGTGCCTACAATGAGCAGTTCTTC; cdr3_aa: CASSSGSAYNEQFF
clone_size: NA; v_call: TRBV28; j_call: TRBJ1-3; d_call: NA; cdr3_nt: TGTGCCAGCAGTCCTCTTCCCTCTGGAAACACCATATATTTT; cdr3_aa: CASSPLPSGNTIYF
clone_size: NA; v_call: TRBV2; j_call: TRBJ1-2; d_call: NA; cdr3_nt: TGTGCCAGCAGTGAAGCTAGTACGCCCGCTAACTATGGCTACACCTTC; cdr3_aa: CASSEASTPANYGYTF
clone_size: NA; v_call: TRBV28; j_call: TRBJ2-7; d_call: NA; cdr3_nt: TGTGCCAGCAGTTCCAACATTGAGCAGTACTTC; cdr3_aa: CASSSNIEQYF
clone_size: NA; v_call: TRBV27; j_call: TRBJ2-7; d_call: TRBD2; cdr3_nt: TGTGCCAGCAGTTTGTACTCGGGGACTAGCGGGAGCGAAGAGCAGTACTTC; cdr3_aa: CASSLYSGTSGSEEQYF
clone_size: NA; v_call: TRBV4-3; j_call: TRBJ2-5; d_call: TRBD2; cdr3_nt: TGCGCCAGCAGCCTCCGGACTAGCGGGACTGAGACCCAGTACTTC; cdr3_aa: CASSLRTSGTETQYF
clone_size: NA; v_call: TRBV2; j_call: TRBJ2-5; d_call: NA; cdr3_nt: TGTGCCAGCAGTGACCCAGGGAACGTCGGCCGAGAGACCCAGTACTTC; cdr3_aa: CASSDPGNVGRETQYF
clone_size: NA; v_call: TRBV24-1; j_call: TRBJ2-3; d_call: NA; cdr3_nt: TGTGCCACCAGTGAACTAGGACCACAGGGCATCACAGATACGCAGTATTTT; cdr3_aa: CATSELGPQGITDTQYF
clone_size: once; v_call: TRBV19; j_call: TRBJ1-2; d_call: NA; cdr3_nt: TGTGCCAGTAGTCCTCCGGGACAAGGGGATGGCTACACCTTC; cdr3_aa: CASSPPGQGDGYTF
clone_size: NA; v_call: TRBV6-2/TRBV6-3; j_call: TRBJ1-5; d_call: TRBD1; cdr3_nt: TGTGCCAGCAGCCGGGACAGGGTCGGAAATCAGCCCCAGCATTTT; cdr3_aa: CASSRDRVGNQPQHF
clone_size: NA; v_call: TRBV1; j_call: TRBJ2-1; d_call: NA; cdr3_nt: TGCACCAGCCGTCTCGTTTGGTCACAGTTCTTC; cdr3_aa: CTSRLVWSQFF
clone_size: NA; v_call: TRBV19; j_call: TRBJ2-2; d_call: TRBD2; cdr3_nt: TGTGCCAGTACCTTCCCGGGGCTAGCGGGAGCGACCGGGGAGCTGTTTTTT; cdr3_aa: CASTFPGLAGATGELFF
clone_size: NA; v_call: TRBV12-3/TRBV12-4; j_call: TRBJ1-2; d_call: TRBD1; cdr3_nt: TGTGCCAGCGCTTATCAGGGGGCACGGGGCTACACCTTC; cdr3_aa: CASAYQGARGYTF
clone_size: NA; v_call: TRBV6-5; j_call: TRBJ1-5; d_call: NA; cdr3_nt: TGTGCCAGCAGTTACGGGCAGGGGAGGCAGCCCCAGCATTTT; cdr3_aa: CASSYGQGRQPQHF
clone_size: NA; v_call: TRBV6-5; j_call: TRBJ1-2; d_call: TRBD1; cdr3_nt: TGTGCCAGCAACCCCAACAGGGGTGGAGGAGGCTACACCTTC; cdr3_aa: CASNPNRGGGGYTF
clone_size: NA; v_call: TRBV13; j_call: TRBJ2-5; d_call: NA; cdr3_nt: TGTGCCAGCAGCCCCACAAGTACCCGAGGGGAGACCCAGTACTTC; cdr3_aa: CASSPTSTRGETQYF
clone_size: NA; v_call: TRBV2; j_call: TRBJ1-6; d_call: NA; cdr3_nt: TGTGCCAGCAGTGGAGCAAGGCGCGGGGGGGATTCACCCCTCCACTTT; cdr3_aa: CASSGARRGGDSPLHF
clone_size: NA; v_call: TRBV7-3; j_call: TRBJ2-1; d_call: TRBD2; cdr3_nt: TGTGCCAGCAGCTCGACTAGCGGGAGGGCGGGTGAGCAGTTCTTC; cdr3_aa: CASSSTSGRAGEQFF
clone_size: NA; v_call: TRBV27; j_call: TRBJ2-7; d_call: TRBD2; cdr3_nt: TGTGCCAGCAGTTTAAGCGGGGCTAACTCCTACGAGCAGTACTTC; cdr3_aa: CASSLSGANSYEQYF
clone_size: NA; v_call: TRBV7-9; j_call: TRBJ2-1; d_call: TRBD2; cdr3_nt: TGTGCCAGCAGCTCCCTTCGGACTAGCGGCTACAATGAGCAGTTCTTC; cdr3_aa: CASSSLRTSGYNEQFF
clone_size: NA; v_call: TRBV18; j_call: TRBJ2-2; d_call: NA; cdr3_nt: TGTGCCAGCTCACCCCAGTCTGACACCGGGGAGCTGTTTTTT; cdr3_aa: CASSPQSDTGELFF
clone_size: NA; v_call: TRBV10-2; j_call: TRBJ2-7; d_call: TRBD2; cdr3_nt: TGCGCCAGCGGGGGCGAAGCGGGAGTTGTCTACGAGCAGTACTTC; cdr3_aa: CASGGEAGVVYEQYF
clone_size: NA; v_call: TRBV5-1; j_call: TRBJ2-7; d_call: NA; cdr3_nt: TGCGCCAGCAGCTCTTGGGACACAAGCTCCTACGAGCAGTACTTC; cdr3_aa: CASSSWDTSSYEQYF
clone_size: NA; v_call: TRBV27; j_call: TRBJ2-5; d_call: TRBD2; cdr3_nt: TGTGCCAGCACGAGAGCGGGGCAAGAGACCCAGTACTTC; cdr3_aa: CASTRAGQETQYF
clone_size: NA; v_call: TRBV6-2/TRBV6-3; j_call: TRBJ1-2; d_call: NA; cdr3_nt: TGTGCCAGCAGTTATACCAGGGAAGGCTACACCTTC; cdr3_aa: CASSYTREGYTF
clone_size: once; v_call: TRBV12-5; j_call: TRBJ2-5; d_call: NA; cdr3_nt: TGTGCTAGTGGTTTAGACTATTCGGGACACATCACGGGAGAGACCCAGTACTTC; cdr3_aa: CASGLDYSGHITGETQYF
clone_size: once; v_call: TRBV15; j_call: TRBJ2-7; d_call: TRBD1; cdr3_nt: TGTGCCACCAGCAGAGTGGGACAGGGAGGTGAAGAGCAGTACTTC; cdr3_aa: CATSRVGQGGEEQYF
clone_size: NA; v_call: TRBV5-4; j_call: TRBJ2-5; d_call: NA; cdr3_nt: TGTGCCAGCAGCGGGACTTACCAAGAGACCCAGTACTTC; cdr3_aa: CASSGTYQETQYF
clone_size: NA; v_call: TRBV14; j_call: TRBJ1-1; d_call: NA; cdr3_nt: TGTGCCAGCACCCGTACACTGGGGGACACTGAAGCTTTCTTT; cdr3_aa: CASTRTLGDTEAFF
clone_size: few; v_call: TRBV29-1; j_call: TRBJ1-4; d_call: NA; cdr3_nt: TGCAGCGTTGGAGCTGCAGGGCCGGGGGAAAAACTGTTTTTT; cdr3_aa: CSVGAAGPGEKLFF
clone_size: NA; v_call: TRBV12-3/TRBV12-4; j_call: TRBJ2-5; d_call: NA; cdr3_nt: TGTGCCAGCCACGGGGCTACCGGGGAGACCCAGTACTTC; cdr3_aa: CASHGATGETQYF
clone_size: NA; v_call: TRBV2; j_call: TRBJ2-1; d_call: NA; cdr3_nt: TGTGCCAGCAAGGGGGATCGAACTAACAATGAGCAGTTCTTC; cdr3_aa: CASKGDRTNNEQFF
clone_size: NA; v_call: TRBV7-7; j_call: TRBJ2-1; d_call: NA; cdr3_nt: TGTGCTAGCAGCTTGGCAGGGACCAACAATGAGCAGTTCTTC; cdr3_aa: CASSLAGTNNEQFF
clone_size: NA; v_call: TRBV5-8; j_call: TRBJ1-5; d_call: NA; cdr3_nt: TGTGCCAGCAGCCCATGGTCGGGCAATCAGCCCCAGCATTTT; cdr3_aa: CASSPWSGNQPQHF
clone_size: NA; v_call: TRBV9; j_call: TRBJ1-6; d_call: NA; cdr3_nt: TGTGCCAGCAGCGTAGGAGGGAGCTCCTATAATTCACCCCTCCACTTT; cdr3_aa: CASSVGGSSYNSPLHF